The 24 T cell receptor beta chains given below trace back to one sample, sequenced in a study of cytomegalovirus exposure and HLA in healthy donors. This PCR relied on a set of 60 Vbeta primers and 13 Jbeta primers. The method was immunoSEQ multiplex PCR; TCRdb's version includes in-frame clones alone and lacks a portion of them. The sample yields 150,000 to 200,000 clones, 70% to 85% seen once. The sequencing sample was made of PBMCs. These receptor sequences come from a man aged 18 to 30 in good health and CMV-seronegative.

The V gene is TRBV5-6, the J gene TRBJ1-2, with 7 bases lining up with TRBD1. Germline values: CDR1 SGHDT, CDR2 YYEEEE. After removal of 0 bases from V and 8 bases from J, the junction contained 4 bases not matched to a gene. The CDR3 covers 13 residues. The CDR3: CASSLGTGWGYTF. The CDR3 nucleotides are TGTGCCAGCAGCTTGGGGACAGGCTGGGGCTACACCTTC.

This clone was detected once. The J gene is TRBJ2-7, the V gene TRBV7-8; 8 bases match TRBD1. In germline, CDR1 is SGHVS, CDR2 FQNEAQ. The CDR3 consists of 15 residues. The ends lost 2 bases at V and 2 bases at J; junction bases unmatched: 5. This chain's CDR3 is CASSLWAGGAYEQYF. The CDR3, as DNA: TGTGCCAGCAGCTTATGGGCAGGGGGCGCCTACGAGCAGTACTTC.

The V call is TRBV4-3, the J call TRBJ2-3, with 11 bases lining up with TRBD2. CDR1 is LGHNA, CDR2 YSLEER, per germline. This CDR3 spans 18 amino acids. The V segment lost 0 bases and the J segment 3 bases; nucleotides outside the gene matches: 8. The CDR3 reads CASSQDRGSGGGTDTQYF. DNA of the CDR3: TGCGCCAGCAGCCAAGATCGGGGTAGCGGGGGGGGAACAGATACGCAGTATTTT.

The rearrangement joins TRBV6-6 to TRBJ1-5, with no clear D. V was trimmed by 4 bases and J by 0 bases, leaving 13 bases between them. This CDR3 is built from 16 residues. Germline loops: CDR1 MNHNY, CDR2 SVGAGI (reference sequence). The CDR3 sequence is CASSSPAAYSNQPQHF. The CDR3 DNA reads TGTGCCAGCAGTTCCCCCGCTGCGTATAGCAATCAGCCCCAGCATTTT.

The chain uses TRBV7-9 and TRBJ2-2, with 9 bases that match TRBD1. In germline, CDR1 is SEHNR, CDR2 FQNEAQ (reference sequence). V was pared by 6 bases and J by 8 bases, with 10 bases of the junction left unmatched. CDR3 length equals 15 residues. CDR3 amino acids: CASRTRTGVGGELFF. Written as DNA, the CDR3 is TGTGCCAGCAGAACCAGGACAGGGGTTGGTGGGGAGCTGTTTTTT.

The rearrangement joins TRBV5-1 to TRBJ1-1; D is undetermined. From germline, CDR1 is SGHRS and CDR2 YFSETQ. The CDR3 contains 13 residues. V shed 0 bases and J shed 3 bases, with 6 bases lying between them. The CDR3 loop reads CASSLEQYTEAFF. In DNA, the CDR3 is TGCGCCAGCAGCTTGGAACAGTACACTGAAGCTTTCTTT. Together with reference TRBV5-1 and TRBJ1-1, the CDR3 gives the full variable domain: KAGVTQTPRYLIKTRGQQVTLSCSPISGHRSVSWYQQTPGQGLQFLFEYFSETQRNKGNFPGRFSGRQFSNSRSEMNVSTLELGDSALYLCASSLEQYTEAFFGQGTRLTVV.

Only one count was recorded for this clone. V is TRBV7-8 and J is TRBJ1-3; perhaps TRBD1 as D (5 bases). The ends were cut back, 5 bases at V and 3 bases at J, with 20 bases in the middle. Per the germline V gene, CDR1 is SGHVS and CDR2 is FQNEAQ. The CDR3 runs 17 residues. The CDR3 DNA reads TGTGCCAGCAGCAACGCATTGACGCAGGGTTTTGGAAACACCATATATTTT. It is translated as CASSNALTQGFGNTIYF.

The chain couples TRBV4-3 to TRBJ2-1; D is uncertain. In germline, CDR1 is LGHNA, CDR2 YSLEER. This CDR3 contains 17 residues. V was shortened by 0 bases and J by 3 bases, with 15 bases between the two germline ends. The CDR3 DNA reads TGCGCCAGCAGCCAAGATCTTGACCGGCGAGGCTACAATGAGCAGTTCTTC. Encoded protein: CASSQDLDRRGYNEQFF.

DNA for the CDR3: TGTGCCAGCAACCTTCAGGGGGCAAAGGCTTTCTTT. Its translation: CASNLQGAKAFF. V is TRBV28 and J is TRBJ1-1; 8 positions match TRBD1. The germline V gene has CDR1 MDHEN and CDR2 SYDVKM. The length of the CDR3 is 12 residues. With 7 bases clipped from V and 11 bases from J, the junction kept 9 bases outside the gene matches.

CDR3 nucleotide sequence: TGTGCCAGCAGGGCCGGACTAGCGGATTACAATGAGCAGTTCTTC. Its translation: CASRAGLADYNEQFF. The chain links TRBV6-5 to TRBJ2-1, with 10 bases lining up with TRBD2. V lost 6 bases and J lost 4; bases outside the gene matches: 6. This CDR3 comprises 15 residues. The V gene's germline CDR1 is MNHEY and CDR2 SVGAGI.

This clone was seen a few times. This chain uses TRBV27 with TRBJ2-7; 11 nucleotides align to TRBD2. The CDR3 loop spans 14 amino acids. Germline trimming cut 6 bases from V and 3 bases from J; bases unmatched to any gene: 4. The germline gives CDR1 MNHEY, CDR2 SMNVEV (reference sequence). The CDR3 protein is CASRLTSGDYEQYF. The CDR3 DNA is TGTGCCAGCAGATTGACTAGCGGGGACTACGAGCAGTACTTC.

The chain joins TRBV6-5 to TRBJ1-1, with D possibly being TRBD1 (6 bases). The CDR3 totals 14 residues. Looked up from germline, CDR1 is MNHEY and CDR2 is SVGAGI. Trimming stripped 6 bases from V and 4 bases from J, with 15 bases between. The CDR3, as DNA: TGTGCCAGCAGACCTGACAGGACTCCCACTGAAGCTTTCTTT. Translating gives CASRPDRTPTEAFF.

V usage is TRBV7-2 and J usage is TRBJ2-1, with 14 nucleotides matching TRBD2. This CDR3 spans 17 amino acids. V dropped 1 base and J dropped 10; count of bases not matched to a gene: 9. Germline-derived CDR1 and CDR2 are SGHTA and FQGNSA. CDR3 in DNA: TGTGCCAGCAGCTTAGGAAGACTAGCGGGGGGGCTAGGGGAGCAGTTCTTC. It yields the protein CASSLGRLAGGLGEQFF.

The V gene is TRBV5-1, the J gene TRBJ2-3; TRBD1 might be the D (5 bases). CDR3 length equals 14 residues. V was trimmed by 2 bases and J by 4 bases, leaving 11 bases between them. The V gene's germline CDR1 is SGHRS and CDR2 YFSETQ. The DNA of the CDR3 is TGCGCCAGCAGCTTAAACCTAGGGGCAGATACGCAGTATTTT. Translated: CASSLNLGADTQYF.

The CDR3 nucleotides are TGTGCCATCAGTGAATCCGGGAAGGGGGCAGATACGCAGTATTTT. Translated: CAISESGKGADTQYF. The chain employs TRBV10-3 and TRBJ2-3, with D perhaps TRBD1 (6 bases). This CDR3 spans 15 amino acids. CDR1 and CDR2 from the germline V gene are ENHRY and SYGVKD. V lost 3 bases, J lost 4 bases, and 14 bases lay in between.

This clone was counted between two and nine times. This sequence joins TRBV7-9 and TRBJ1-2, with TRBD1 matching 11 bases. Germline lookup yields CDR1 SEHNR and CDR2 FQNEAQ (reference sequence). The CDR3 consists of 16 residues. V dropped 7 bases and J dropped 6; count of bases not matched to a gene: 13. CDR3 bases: TGTGCCAGCAATCCGGGACAGGGGGGGAATAGTGATGGCTACACCTTC. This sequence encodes CASNPGQGGNSDGYTF. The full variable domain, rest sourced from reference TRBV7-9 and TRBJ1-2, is DTGVSQNPRHKITKRGQNVTFRCDPISEHNRLYWYRQTLGQGPEFLTYFQNEAQLEKSRLLSDRFSAERPKGSFSTLEIQRTEQGDSAMYLCASNPGQGGNSDGYTFGSGTRLTVV.

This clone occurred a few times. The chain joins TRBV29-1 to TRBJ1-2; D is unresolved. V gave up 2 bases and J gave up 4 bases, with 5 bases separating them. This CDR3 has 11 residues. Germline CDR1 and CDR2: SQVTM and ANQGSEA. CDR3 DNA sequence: TGCAGCGTTGAACTCTTCTATGGCTACACCTTC. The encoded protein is CSVELFYGYTF.

In DNA, the CDR3 is TGTGCCAGCAGCTTGGGGACAGGGAATAGCAATCAGCCCCAGCATTTT. This encodes CASSLGTGNSNQPQHF. V and J are TRBV5-6 and TRBJ1-5; 8 bases fit TRBD1. The CDR3 spans 16 residues. Germline trimming cut 0 bases from V and 0 bases from J; bases unmatched to any gene: 2. Germline values: CDR1 SGHDT, CDR2 YYEEEE. The full variable domain, rest sourced from reference TRBV5-6 and TRBJ1-5, is DAGVTQSPTHLIKTRGQQVTLRCSPKSGHDTVSWYQQALGQGPQFIFQYYEEEERQRGNFPDRFSGHQFPNYSSELNVNALLLGDSALYLCASSLGTGNSNQPQHFGDGTRLSIL.

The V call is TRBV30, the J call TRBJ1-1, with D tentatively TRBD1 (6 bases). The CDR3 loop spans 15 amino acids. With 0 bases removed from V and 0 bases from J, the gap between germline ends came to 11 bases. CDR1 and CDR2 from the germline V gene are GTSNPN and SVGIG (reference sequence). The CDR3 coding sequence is TGTGCCTGGAGTGTGCCAGGGGTCATGAACACTGAAGCTTTCTTT. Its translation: CAWSVPGVMNTEAFF.

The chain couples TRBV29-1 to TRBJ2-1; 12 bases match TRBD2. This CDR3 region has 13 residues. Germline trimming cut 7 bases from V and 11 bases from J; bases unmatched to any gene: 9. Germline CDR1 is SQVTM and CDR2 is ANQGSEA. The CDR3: CSDGGLAGSQQFF. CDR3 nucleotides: TGCAGCGATGGCGGACTAGCGGGGTCCCAGCAGTTCTTC.

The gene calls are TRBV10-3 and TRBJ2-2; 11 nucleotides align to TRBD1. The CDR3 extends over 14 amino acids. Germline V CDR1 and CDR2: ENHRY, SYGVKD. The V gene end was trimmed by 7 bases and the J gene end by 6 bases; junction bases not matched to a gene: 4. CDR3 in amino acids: CAITSGQGAGELFF. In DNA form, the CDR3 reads TGTGCCATCACCTCGGGACAGGGGGCCGGGGAGCTGTTTTTT.

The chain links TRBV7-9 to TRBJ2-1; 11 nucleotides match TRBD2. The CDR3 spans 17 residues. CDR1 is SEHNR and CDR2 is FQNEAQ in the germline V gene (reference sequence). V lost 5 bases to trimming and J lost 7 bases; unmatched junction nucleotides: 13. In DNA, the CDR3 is TGTGCCAGCAGCCCTGGGCCCACTAGCGGGGGTCGGAATGAGCAGTTCTTC. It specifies CASSPGPTSGGRNEQFF.

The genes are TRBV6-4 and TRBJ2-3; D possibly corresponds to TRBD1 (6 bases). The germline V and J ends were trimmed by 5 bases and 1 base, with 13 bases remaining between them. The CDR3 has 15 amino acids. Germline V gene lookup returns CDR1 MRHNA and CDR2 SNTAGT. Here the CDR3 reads CASSNGGSGTDTQYF. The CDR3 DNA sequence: TGTGCCAGCAGTAATGGGGGCAGCGGCACAGATACGCAGTATTTT.

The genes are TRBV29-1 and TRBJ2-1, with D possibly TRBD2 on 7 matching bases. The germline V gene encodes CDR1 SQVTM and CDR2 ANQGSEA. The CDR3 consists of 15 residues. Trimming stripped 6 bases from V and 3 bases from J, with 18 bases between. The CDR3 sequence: CSVAWGGGGYNEQFF. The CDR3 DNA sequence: TGCAGCGTGGCTTGGGGGGGCGGGGGCTACAATGAGCAGTTCTTC.